This entry lists 20 T cell receptor beta chains sequenced from one sample in a study of precursors of human CD4 cytotoxic T cells. Each CDR3 protein is one row after TCRdb ran MiXCR on the reads. Counted here are about 450 distinct CDR3 sequences, about 15% occurring once; the ten biggest clones make up about 12%. Sorted CD4+ central memory, effector memory, IL-7R-high TEMRA and IL-7R-negative TEMRA cells underwent bulk UMI sequencing. The sequencing input was memory CD4+ T cells from blood (PBMCs). The receptor source for this set is a human donor in good health.

By frequency in the sample, this clonotype is large. This rearrangement joins TRBV10-2 to TRBJ2-1, with 12 bases fitting TRBD2. CDR3 length: 17 amino acids. CDR1 is WSHSY and CDR2 is SAAADI in the germline V gene. Germline trimming cut 6 bases from V and 4 bases from J; bases unmatched to any gene: 10. The CDR3 region has the DNA TGCGCCAGCAGCCCGGGGGGTCTAGCGGGAGGGTACAATGAGCAGTTCTTC. This codes for CASSPGGLAGGYNEQFF.

V gene TRBV7-8 combines with J gene TRBJ2-7; TRBD2 agrees at 10 bases. This CDR3 spans 15 amino acids. V dropped 1 base and J dropped 7; count of bases not matched to a gene: 7. Germline loops: CDR1 SGHVS, CDR2 FQNEAQ. CDR3 nucleotide sequence: TGTGCCAGCAGCTTAGTGCTAGCGGGAGCGGGGGAGCAGTACTTC. It is translated as CASSLVLAGAGEQYF. Full variable domain (remainder filled in from reference TRBV7-8 and TRBJ2-7): GAGVSQSPRYKVAKRGQDVALRCDPISGHVSLFWYQQALGQGPEFLTYFQNEAQLDKSGLPSDRFFAERPEGSVSTLKIQRTQQEDSAVYLCASSLVLAGAGEQYFGPGTRLTVT.

This clonotype is large within its sample. The chain employs TRBV9 and TRBJ2-3, with D possibly being TRBD2 (6 bases). Germline V gene data show CDR1 as SGDLS and CDR2 as YYNGEE. V gave up 4 bases and J gave up 0 bases, with 9 bases separating them. This CDR3 region has 14 residues. CDR3 DNA: TGTGCCAGCAGCCGGGACTCCAGCACAGATACGCAGTATTTT. This translates into CASSRDSSTDTQYF.

By sample share, this clonotype is large. This sequence joins TRBV3-1 and TRBJ2-5, with 14 bases matching TRBD2. The CDR3 is 18 amino acids. Germline lookup yields CDR1 LGHDT and CDR2 YNNKEL (reference sequence). After removal of 4 bases from V and 2 bases from J, the junction contained 9 bases not matched to a gene. The CDR3 spells CASSPRLAGGPSQETQYF. The CDR3 DNA sequence: TGTGCCAGCAGCCCTCGACTAGCGGGGGGGCCGAGTCAAGAGACCCAGTACTTC.

The chain couples TRBV5-1 to TRBJ2-1; D is perhaps TRBD2 (6 bases). The germline V gene encodes CDR1 SGHRS and CDR2 YFSETQ. Trimming stripped 6 bases from V and 5 bases from J, with 15 bases between. The CDR3 length is 14 residues. In DNA form, the CDR3 reads TGCGCCAGCAACAGCACGGGACTCCACAATGAGCAGTTCTTC. Its translation is CASNSTGLHNEQFF.

About this clonotype: A much larger clonotype is one base distant, so this may be a read error. The J gene is TRBJ2-7, the V gene TRBV25-1; maybe TRBD1 (6 bases). Germline V gene sequence: CDR1 MGHDK, CDR2 SYGVNS. Trimming cost V 2 bases and J 5 bases, with 25 bases left between them. There are 18 residues in the CDR3. The CDR3 is CASSETKGTGTLPHEQYF. In DNA, the CDR3 is TGTGCCAGCAGTGAAACGAAGGGGACCGGGACACTACCCCACGAGCAGTACTTC.

This clonotype is termed large. V gene TRBV20-1 combines with J gene TRBJ1-5, with D perhaps matching TRBD1 (5 bases). CDR3 size: 15 residues. The germline V gene has CDR1 DFQATT and CDR2 SNEGSKA (reference sequence). V shed 0 bases and J shed 4 bases, with 13 bases lying between them. The CDR3 loop reads CSARERRGRNQPQHF. Here the CDR3 DNA reads TGCAGTGCTAGAGAAAGAAGGGGTCGAAATCAGCCCCAGCATTTT.

This clonotype is termed large. The CDR3 DNA follows: TGCAGTGCTAGAGAGCAGACAGCCTACGAGCAGTACTTC. Amino acid sequence: CSAREQTAYEQYF. The chain recombines TRBV20-1 with TRBJ2-7; D possibly corresponds to TRBD1 (5 bases). Trimming pared 0 bases from V and 2 bases from J, leaving 8 bases between. Germline assignment: CDR1 DFQATT and CDR2 SNEGSKA (reference sequence). The CDR3 spans 13 residues.

This clonotype was counted between two and nine times. V and J are TRBV27 and TRBJ2-1; 9 bases map to TRBD2. Germline lookup yields CDR1 MNHEY and CDR2 SMNVEV (reference sequence). Germline trimming cut 4 bases from V and 3 bases from J; bases unmatched to any gene: 19. The CDR3 loop spans 20 amino acids. The CDR3 sequence is CASSSPSGLATYSGYNEQFF. The CDR3 DNA follows: TGTGCCAGCAGTTCCCCCTCAGGACTAGCGACATATTCTGGCTACAATGAGCAGTTCTTC.

Remarks on this clonotype: Since a much larger clone is just one base distant, this may be a read error. The V and J genes are TRBV12-3 or TRBV12-4 and TRBJ2-2; tentatively, D is TRBD2 (5 bases). The CDR3 runs 15 residues. Trimming pared 7 bases from V and 5 bases from J, leaving 17 bases between. CDR3 sequence reads: CASTGGVAKTGELFF. CDR3 DNA: TGTGCCAGCACCGGAGGAGTAGCTAAGACCGGGGAGCTGTTTTTT.

The chain recombines TRBV2 with TRBJ2-5, with D unclear. The CDR3 totals 12 residues. The germline CDR1 and CDR2 sequences are SNHLY and FYNNEI. The V end was cut by 8 bases, the J end by 0 bases, with 7 bases between. The CDR3 is CASGVNQETQYF. DNA for the CDR3: TGTGCCAGCGGGGTTAACCAAGAGACCCAGTACTTC. The full variable domain, its missing parts supplied by reference TRBV2 and TRBJ2-5, is EPEVTQTPSHQVTQMGQEVILRCVPISNHLYFYWYRQILGQKVEFLVSFYNNEISEKSEIFDDQFSVERPDGSNFTLKIRSTKLEDSAMYFCASGVNQETQYFGPGTRLLVL.

This clonotype is deemed large. The chain couples TRBV6-2 or TRBV6-3 to TRBJ1-4; D remains ambiguous. The germline gives CDR1 MNHEY, CDR2 SVGEGT. With 0 bases removed from V and 0 bases from J, the gap between germline ends came to 8 bases. This CDR3 region has 16 residues. The CDR3 bases are TGTGCCAGCAGTTACTCAGGATTTACAACTAATGAAAAACTGTTTTTT. Encoded protein: CASSYSGFTTNEKLFF.

This clonotype is labeled as large. The rearrangement links TRBV20-1 to TRBJ2-1, with 8 bases lining up with TRBD2. Germline-derived CDR1 and CDR2 are DFQATT and SNEGSKA (reference sequence). This CDR3 spans 14 amino acids. V was clipped by 7 bases and J by 5 bases; unmatched bases: 10. The chain's CDR3 is CSVREGQHDNEQFF. DNA for the CDR3: TGCAGTGTACGGGAGGGACAACACGACAATGAGCAGTTCTTC.

J is TRBJ2-7 and V is TRBV6-2 or TRBV6-3; 9 bases fit TRBD2. V lost 2 bases, J lost 2 bases, and 7 bases stayed unmatched. CDR1 MNHEY and CDR2 SVGEGT come from the germline V gene. The CDR3 covers 16 residues. Here the CDR3 reads CASSYAGGRGAYEQYF. The CDR3, as DNA: TGTGCCAGCAGTTACGCGGGAGGGCGTGGTGCCTACGAGCAGTACTTC.

This clonotype is large in the sample. The V gene is TRBV25-1, the J gene TRBJ1-5; D gene unclear. Germline V gene data show CDR1 as MGHDK and CDR2 as SYGVNS. V was pared by 8 bases and J by 0 bases, with 14 bases between. The CDR3 loop spans 15 amino acids. The CDR3 sequence: CASSPPGTSNQPQHF. CDR3 DNA: TGTGCCAGCTCCCCACCGGGAACTAGCAATCAGCCCCAGCATTTT.

V is TRBV15 and J is TRBJ1-1; D remains ambiguous. The ends were cut back, 5 bases at V and 7 bases at J, with 14 bases in the middle. CDR3 size: 13 residues. Germline CDR1 is LNHNV and CDR2 is YYDKDF (reference sequence). The CDR3 spells CATSGHLNREAFF. The CDR3 DNA follows: TGTGCCACCAGCGGCCACTTGAATCGTGAAGCTTTCTTT.

The chain joins TRBV5-1 to TRBJ2-7; 12 bases are a match to TRBD2. V lost 9 bases to trimming and J lost 6 bases; unmatched junction nucleotides: 7. There are 13 residues in the CDR3. CDR1 is SGHRS and CDR2 is YFSETQ in the germline V gene. CDR3 sequence reads: CATLAGGPSEQYV. The DNA for the CDR3 is TGCGCCACCCTAGCGGGGGGGCCCTCCGAGCAGTACGTC.

A few counts support this clonotype. The chain uses TRBV11-1 and TRBJ2-2, with TRBD2 matching 7 bases. Trimming took 2 bases from V and 2 from J; bases not matched to a gene: 14. The CDR3 runs to 19 residues. The germline CDR1 and CDR2 sequences are SGHAT and FQDESV (reference sequence). As DNA, the CDR3 is TGTGCCAGCAGCTTAAGGCGTTGGCGGGCTAGCGGCAACACCGGGGAGCTGTTTTTT. Amino acids: CASSLRRWRASGNTGELFF.

The V and J genes are TRBV12-3 or TRBV12-4 and TRBJ2-6; 13 bases map to TRBD2. CDR3 length: 18 amino acids. Trimming at V came to 5 bases and at J to 0 bases, leaving 4 bases not matched to a gene. CDR3 coding DNA: TGTGCCAGCAGTCCGCGGACTAGCGGGAGCTCTGGGGCCAACGTCCTGACTTTC. Protein sequence: CASSPRTSGSSGANVLTF.

By sample fraction, this clonotype is large. This sequence joins TRBV10-3 and TRBJ2-5; possible D gene TRBD2, 6 bases. Deletions cut 10 bases from V and 1 base from J, with 10 bases between. The germline gives CDR1 ENHRY, CDR2 SYGVKD. The CDR3 is 12 residues long. The CDR3 DNA sequence: TGTGCCAGTGGACTAACCCAAGAGACCCAGTACTTC. It yields the protein CASGLTQETQYF.